This paragraph covers one T cell receptor (beta chain) sequence. Many counts were recorded for this clonotype. Its antigen specificity is not known. Qualities for individual bases were not recorded, and no much larger clone is one base off. These data are taken from a study of spatial heterogeneity in lung cancer (dated by TCRdb to about 2019). With respect to the entire study: Beta-chain transcripts were consistently detected in greater numbers than alpha-chain transcripts, which likely reflects a higher abundance of beta-chain transcripts. Nonsynonymous mutation counts, determined by whole-exome sequencing of tumor tissue, were related to TCR repertoire features. In the raw uncorrected reads, each unique combination of TCR and UMI appeared more than ten times on average. TCR alpha and beta repertoires were quantitatively compared across multiple tumor regions, matched nontumor lung and blood in non-small cell lung cancer. Both alpha and beta chains were TCR-sequenced in samples taken at surgery, namely 220 tumor regions, 62 to 65 matched nontumor lung samples and a few dozen PBMC samples. TCR transcript counts in tumor regions correlated strongly with a T cell transcriptional module score from matched bulk RNA-seq.

Overall study outcomes, separate from this receptor: Estimated TCR-seq coverage of tumor T cells was only 7% to 8.5% for alpha chains and roughly 13% for beta chains. The number of expanded intratumoral alpha and beta TCRs correlated with the tumor nonsynonymous mutation count. Confirming at a functional level the hypothesis that regional TCRs recognize regional mutations was considered to require additional single-cell paired TCR alpha and beta sequencing. Counts of ubiquitous and regional expanded TCRs were found to correlate with counts of ubiquitous and regional nonsynonymous mutations, respectively.

The time point label of this sample denotes: sample taken at primary tumor resection. The donors were about 65 patients from the lung TRACERx cohort who had early-stage, untreated non-small cell lung cancer. Without any cell sorting, TCR sequencing was performed on whole RNA extracted either from tumor and nontumor lung tissue or from cryopreserved PBMC samples. Patients were selected for TCR sequencing only if sufficient RNA was available from at least two tumor regions. Before being selected, tumor and adjacent nontumor lung specimens were reviewed by a lung pathologist. Libraries were built with 5' RACE. The reads were generated on a NextSeq 500. To allow correction of PCR and sequencing errors, the TCR library protocol tagged every TCR cDNA molecule with a unique molecular identifier. The published analysis was carried out like this. TCR identification, UMI-based error correction and CDR3 extraction were performed with Decombinator tools. TCRs above a frequency of 2 per 1,000, corresponding to the top 1% of the tumor frequency distribution, were defined as expanded. Expanded tumor TCRs statistically deemed absent (corrected P<0.05) from at least one tumor region were classed as regional, and all other expanded tumor TCRs were classed as ubiquitous. Rényi diversity was computed with the R vegan package after subsampling each repertoire 100 times to 5,000 TCRs. CDR3 similarity networks were built from amino acid triplet string-kernel similarity, connecting CDR3s with pairwise similarity above 0.82. TCRdb ran its own pipeline on the public reads, namely fastp trimming at Q25 and MiXCR clone calling, and kept in-frame beta chains. For every CDR3 protein sequence, its rows merge into one entry that carries the most common genes and DNA. TCRdb, rather than the study authors, made the V and J calls. Within this sample are about 4,200 distinct CDR3 sequences, with about 5.7% of them counted one time only. 19% of the sample comes from the top ten.

CDR1 SGHAT and CDR2 FQNNGV were looked up in the germline V gene. Between the V and J ends, shortened by 5 bases and 5 bases respectively, the junction contains 24 bases. Spanning cysteine to phenylalanine, the CDR3 consists of 17 amino acids. Of the read, only the CDR3 DNA is kept; its 51 bases are in frame from base 1. The sequence links TRBV11-2 to TRBJ2-5; the D gene is perhaps TRBD2, from 5 matching bases. This clonotype was sampled from a male donor with early-stage non-small cell lung cancer. The sample consisted of lung tumor tissue, taken at surgery. The CDR3 region: CASSPSFSGRRTETQYF. The nucleotide sequence reads TGTGCCAGCAGCCCGTCCTTTTCGGGCAGGAGGACGGAGACCCAGTACTTC.